This T cell receptor (beta chain) was sequenced in a study of cytomegalovirus exposure and HLA in healthy donors. In the study overall: Unique TCR beta sequences numbering some 110 million came from approximately 180 million T cells in an earlier analysis.

Donors likely had unrecorded immune exposures despite being nominally healthy when sampled. V was shortened by 2 bases and J by 7 bases, with 12 bases between the two germline ends. CDR1 and CDR2 from the germline V gene are GTSNPN and SVGIG (reference sequence). This CDR3 comprises 13 residues. Use of 60 Vbeta and 13 Jbeta primers characterized the PCR. TCRdb keeps only in-frame clones here, not all; method: immunoSEQ multiplex PCR. In the table there are about 120,000 clones, roughly 9% of which are singletons. The chain combines TRBV30 with TRBJ2-1; D gene uncertain. The receptor was derived from a woman between 40 and 55 years old in good health and CMV-seropositive. Sequencing used PBMCs. CDR3 in DNA: TGTGCCTGGAGTCTAGGTAATTCGAATGAGCAGTTCTTC. Translating gives CAWSLGNSNEQFF.